This TCR beta chain came from a study of shared clonotypes between healthy human individuals. General study findings and limits: A limitation of the genetic and exposure-history diversity represented arose from few donors.

The ends were cut back, 2 bases at V and 8 bases at J, with 10 bases in the middle. The CDR3 sequence is 13 residues long. From germline, CDR1 is KGHSH and CDR2 LQKENI. Data came from immunoSEQ multiplex PCR; TCRdb stores just in-frame clones and leaves some out. Altogether roughly 2,500,000 clones are present, approximately 93% being singletons, with the ten largest covering 0.36%. Concerning this clone: Antigen unknown.

The split of CD4+ cells yielded CD45RA+ naive and CD45RA-negative memory subsets. The sequencing input was naive CD4+ T cells from PBMCs. The subset: CD45RA+ positively selected. The genes are TRBV18 and TRBJ2-1; D gene unclear. The receptor's source is a man aged 18 to 30 in good health. Some clones in this sample may be carry-over from other donors' samples. The CDR3 DNA reads TGTGCCAGCTCACCAACCTCGGGCGATGAGCAGTTCTTC. It is translated as CASSPTSGDEQFF. Looking up the rest from reference TRBV18 and TRBJ2-1 gives the full variable domain: NAGVMQNPRHLVRRRGQEARLRCSPMKGHSHVYWYRQLPEEGLKFMVYLQKENIIDESGMPKERFSAEFPKEGPSILRIQQVVRGDSAAYFCASSPTSGDEQFFGPGTRLTVL.